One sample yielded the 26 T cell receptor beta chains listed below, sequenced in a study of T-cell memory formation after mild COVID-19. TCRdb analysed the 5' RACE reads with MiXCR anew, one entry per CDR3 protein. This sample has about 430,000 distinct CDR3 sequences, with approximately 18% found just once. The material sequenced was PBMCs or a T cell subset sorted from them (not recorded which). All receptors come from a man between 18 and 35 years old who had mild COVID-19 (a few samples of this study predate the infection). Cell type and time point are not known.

The CDR3 reads CASSSSRAGSTDTQYF. DNA of the CDR3: TGTGCCAGCAGCTCGAGCCGGGCGGGGAGCACAGATACGCAGTATTTT. The chain couples TRBV7-2 to TRBJ2-3; D may be TRBD2 (6 bases). CDR1 is SGHTA, CDR2 FQGNSA, per germline. Trimming removed 4 bases at V and 0 bases at J, with 14 bases between. CDR3 length equals 16 residues.

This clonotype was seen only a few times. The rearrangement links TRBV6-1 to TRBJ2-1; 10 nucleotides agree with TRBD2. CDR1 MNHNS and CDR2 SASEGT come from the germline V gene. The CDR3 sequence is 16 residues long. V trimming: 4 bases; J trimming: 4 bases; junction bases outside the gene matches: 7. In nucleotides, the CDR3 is TGTGCCAGCAGTGGGGATTCTAGCGGGGGATACAATGAGCAGTTCTTC. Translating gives CASSGDSSGGYNEQFF.

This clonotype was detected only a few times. The CDR3 here is CASSETPETQYF. In DNA, the CDR3 is TGTGCCAGCAGTGAAACCCCGGAGACCCAGTACTTC. This rearrangement joins TRBV6-1 to TRBJ2-5; unclear D gene. V was trimmed by 2 bases and J by 5 bases, leaving 6 bases between them. CDR3 length: 12 residues. Germline-derived CDR1 and CDR2 are MNHNS and SASEGT.

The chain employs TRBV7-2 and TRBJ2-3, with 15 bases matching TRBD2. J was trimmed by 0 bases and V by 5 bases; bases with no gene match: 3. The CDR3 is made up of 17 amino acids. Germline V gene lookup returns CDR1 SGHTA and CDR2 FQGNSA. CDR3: CASSPGTSGGSTDTQYF. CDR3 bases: TGTGCCAGCAGCCCAGGGACTAGCGGGGGGAGCACAGATACGCAGTATTTT.

This chain's CDR3 is CASTWGQTAEETQYF. The CDR3 DNA is TGTGCCAGCACCTGGGGGCAGACGGCTGAAGAGACCCAGTACTTC. The V gene is TRBV7-9, the J gene TRBJ2-5; possible D gene TRBD1, 6 bases. The V gene lost 7 bases and the J gene lost 3 bases, with 18 bases spanning the gap. The CDR3 length is 15 residues. Germline-derived CDR1 and CDR2 are SEHNR and FQNEAQ (reference sequence).

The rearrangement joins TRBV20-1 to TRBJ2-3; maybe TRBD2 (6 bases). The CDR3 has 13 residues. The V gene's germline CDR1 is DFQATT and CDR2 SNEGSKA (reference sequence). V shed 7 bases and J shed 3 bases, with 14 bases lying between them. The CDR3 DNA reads TGCAGTGGGGCGGAGGGTATAACAGATACGCAGTATTTT. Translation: CSGAEGITDTQYF.

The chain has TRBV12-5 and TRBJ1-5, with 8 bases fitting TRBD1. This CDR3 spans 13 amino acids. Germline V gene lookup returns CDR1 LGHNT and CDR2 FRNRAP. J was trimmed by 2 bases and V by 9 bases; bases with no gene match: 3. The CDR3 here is CASKDRGNQPQHF. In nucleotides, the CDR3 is TGTGCTAGCAAGGACAGGGGCAATCAGCCCCAGCATTTT.

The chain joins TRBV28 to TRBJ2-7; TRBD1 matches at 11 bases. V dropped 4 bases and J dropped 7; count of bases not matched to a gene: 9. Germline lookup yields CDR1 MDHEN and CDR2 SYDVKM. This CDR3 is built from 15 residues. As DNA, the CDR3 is TGTGCCAGCAGTTCCCCGGGACAGGGGGGTCGGGAGCAGTACGTC. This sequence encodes CASSSPGQGGREQYV.

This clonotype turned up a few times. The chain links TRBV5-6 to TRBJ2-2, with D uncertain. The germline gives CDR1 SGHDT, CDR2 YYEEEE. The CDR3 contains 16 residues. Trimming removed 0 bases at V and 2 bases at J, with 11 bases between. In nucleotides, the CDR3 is TGTGCCAGCAGCTTGGCCATGAATGGAAACACCGGGGAGCTGTTTTTT. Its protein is CASSLAMNGNTGELFF.

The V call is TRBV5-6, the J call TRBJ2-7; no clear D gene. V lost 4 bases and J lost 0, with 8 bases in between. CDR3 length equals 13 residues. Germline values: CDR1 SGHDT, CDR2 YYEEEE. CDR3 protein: CASSGVDSYEQYV. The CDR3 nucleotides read TGTGCCAGCAGCGGGGTAGACTCCTACGAGCAGTACGTC.

The CDR3 here is CASSQGSSVNTEAFF. The CDR3 coding sequence is TGCGCCAGCAGCCAAGGGTCTTCAGTGAACACTGAAGCTTTCTTT. J is TRBJ1-1 and V is TRBV4-1; no definite D call. The CDR3 spans 15 residues. The germline V and J ends were trimmed by 1 base and 0 bases, with 9 bases remaining between them. CDR1 and CDR2 (germline): MGHRA, YSYEKL.

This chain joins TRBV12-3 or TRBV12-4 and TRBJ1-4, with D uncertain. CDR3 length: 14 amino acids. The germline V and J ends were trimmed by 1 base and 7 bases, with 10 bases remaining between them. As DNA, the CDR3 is TGTGCCAGCAGTTTAGTGGGCACCGCTGAAAAACTGTTTTTT. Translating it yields CASSLVGTAEKLFF.

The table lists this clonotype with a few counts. The CDR3 DNA reads as TGTGCCACCAGCACCCCGGGACAGGGGAGGACCCAGTACTTC. It yields the protein CATSTPGQGRTQYF. The V call is TRBV15, the J call TRBJ2-5; 10 nucleotides agree with TRBD1. V lost 4 bases, J lost 7 bases, and 6 bases stayed unmatched. The CDR3 is 14 amino acids. Germline V CDR1 and CDR2: LNHNV, YYDKDF (reference sequence).

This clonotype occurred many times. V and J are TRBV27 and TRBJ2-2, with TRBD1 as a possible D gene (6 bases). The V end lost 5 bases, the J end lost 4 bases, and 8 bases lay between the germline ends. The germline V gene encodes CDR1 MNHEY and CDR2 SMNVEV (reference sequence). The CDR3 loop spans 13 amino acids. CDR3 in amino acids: CASSPTGTGELFF. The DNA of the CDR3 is TGTGCCAGCAGTCCGACAGGCACCGGGGAGCTGTTTTTT.

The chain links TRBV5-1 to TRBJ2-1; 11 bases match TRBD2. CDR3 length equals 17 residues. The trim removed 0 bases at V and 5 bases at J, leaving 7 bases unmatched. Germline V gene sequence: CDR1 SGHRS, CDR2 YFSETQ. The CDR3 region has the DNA TGCGCCAGCAGCTTGGGGACTAGCGGGCAGGGTAACAATGAGCAGTTCTTC. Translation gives CASSLGTSGQGNNEQFF.

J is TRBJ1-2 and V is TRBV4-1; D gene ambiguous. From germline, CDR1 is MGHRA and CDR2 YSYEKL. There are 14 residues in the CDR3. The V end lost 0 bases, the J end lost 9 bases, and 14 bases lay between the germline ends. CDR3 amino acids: CASSQDSLEVSYTF. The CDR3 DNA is TGCGCCAGCAGCCAAGATTCCTTGGAAGTTAGCTACACCTTC.

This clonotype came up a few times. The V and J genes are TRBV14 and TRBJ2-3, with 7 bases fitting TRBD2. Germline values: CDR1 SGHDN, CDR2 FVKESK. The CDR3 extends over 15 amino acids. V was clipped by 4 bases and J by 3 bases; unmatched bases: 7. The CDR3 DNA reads TGTGCCAGCAGCCGAACCCGGGGGGTTACAGATACGCAGTATTTT. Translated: CASSRTRGVTDTQYF.

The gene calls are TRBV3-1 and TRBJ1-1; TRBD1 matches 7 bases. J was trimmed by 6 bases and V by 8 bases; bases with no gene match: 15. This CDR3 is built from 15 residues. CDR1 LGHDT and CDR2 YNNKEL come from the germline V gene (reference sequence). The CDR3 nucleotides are TGTGCCAGCGAGGCCGTAGCAGGGGGTTTGTCTGAAGCTTTCTTT. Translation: CASEAVAGGLSEAFF.

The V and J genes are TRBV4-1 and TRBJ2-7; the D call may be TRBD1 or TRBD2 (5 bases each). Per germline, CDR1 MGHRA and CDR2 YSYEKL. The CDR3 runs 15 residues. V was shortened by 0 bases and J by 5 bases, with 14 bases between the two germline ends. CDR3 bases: TGCGCCAGCAGCCAAGAATTGAAGGGGACGAACGAGCAGTACGTC. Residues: CASSQELKGTNEQYV.

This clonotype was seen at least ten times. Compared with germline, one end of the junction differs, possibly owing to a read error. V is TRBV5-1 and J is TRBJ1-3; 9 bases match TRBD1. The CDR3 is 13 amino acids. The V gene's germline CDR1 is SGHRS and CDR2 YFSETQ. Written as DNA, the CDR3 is TGTGCCAGCAGTGCGACAGGGGGTAACACCATATATTTT. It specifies CASSATGGNTIYF.

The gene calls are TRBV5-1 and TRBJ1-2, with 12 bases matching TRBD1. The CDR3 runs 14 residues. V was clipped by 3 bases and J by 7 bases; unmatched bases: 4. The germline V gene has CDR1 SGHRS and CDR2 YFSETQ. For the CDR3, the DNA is TGCGCCAGCAGCTGGGGACAGGGGGCGAGTGGCTACACCTTC. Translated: CASSWGQGASGYTF.

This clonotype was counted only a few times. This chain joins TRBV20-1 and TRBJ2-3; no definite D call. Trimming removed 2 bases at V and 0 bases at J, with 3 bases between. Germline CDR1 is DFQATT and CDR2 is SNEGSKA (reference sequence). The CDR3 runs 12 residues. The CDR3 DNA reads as TGCAGTGCTAGATACAGCACAGATACGCAGTATTTT. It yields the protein CSARYSTDTQYF.

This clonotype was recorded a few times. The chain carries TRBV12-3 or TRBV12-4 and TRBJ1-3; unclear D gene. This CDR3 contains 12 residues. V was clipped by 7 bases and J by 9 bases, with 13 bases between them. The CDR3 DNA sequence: TGTGCCAGCACCCAAGTCTGGGGCACCATATATTTT. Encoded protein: CASTQVWGTIYF.

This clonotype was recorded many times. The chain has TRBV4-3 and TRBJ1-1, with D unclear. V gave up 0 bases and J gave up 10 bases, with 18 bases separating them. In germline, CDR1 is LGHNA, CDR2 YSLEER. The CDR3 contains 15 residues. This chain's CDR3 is CASSQDRYFTSGAFF. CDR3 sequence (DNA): TGCGCCAGCAGCCAAGATAGGTACTTCACCTCGGGAGCTTTCTTT.

The CDR3 nucleotides read TGCAGTGCGAGCCCTCCTGGGGCCAACGTCCTGACTTTC. It codes for CSASPPGANVLTF. The chain employs TRBV20-1 and TRBJ2-6; D gene unclear. The CDR3 is 13 residues long. The germline V gene encodes CDR1 DFQATT and CDR2 SNEGSKA (reference sequence). V lost 6 bases and J 2 bases, leaving 8 bases between the germline ends.

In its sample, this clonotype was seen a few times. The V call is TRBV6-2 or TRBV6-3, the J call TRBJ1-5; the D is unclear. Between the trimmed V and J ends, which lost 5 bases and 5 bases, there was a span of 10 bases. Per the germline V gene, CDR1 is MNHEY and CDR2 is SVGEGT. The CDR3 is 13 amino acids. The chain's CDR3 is CASSVAGDQPQHF. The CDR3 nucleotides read TGTGCCAGCAGTGTCGCCGGGGATCAGCCCCAGCATTTT.